This T cell receptor beta chain is drawn from a study of tumor-infiltrating lymphocytes in primary liver carcinoma. Study overall: Patients were men and women aged 30 to 69 years.

General study results and limits: Less overlap was seen in tumor-adjacent and tumor-blood pairs than in tumor region pairs. Comparison of CD4+ and CD8+ repertoires was precluded by bulk unsorted samples.

Worth noting for this clonotype: Its antigen is currently unknown. The germline gene is not matched at one end of the junction; a read error may be the cause.

Making TCR beta cDNA involved approximately 530 ng total RNA and a constant-region primer. It was through three nested multiplex PCR rounds of slightly modified ARM-PCR that TCR beta libraries arose. The first two PCR rounds used TRBV1-TRBV30 forward primers with a C-beta reverse primer, about 10 cycles each. TCRdb re-called the multiplex PCR reads through MiXCR, storing one row per CDR3 protein. This sample has nearly 200,000 distinct CDR3 sequences, with roughly 61% found just once. The germline CDR1 and CDR2 sequences are MNHEY and SVGEGT. This CDR3 comprises 12 residues. Unsorted whole blood supplied the blood RNA, and germline DNA was isolated too. Chronic HBV infection affected patients, none of whom had received treatment.

The chain links TRBV6-2 or TRBV6-3 to TRBJ2-7, with unresolved D. The sequenced material came from peripheral blood. The TCR sequence derives from a woman between 55 and 75 years old with primary liver carcinoma and hepatitis B virus infection. The CDR3 loop reads CTSSYCNNEQYF. CDR3 nucleotides: TGTACCAGCAGTTACTGTAACAACGAGCAGTACTTC.